A selection of T cell receptor beta chains follows, all from one sample in a study of cytomegalovirus exposure and HLA in healthy donors. Clones were read by immunoSEQ multiplex PCR, and TCRdb kept only the in-frame ones, dropping some. Of over 100,000 clones in the sample, about 70% were seen once. Sequences were obtained from PBMCs. Receptor source: a woman aged 40-49 years in good health and CMV-seronegative. CDR3s leave out the opening cysteine and the closing phenylalanine or tryptophan. The order of the fields is J gene, clone size, V gene, CDR3 protein. The size entry is marked missing in some rows and otherwise reads once, few, many or a size class.

j_gene: TRBJ1-4
abundance: NA
v_gene: TRBV15
CDR3aa: ATSREGRAKELF

j_gene: TRBJ2-5
abundance: NA
v_gene: TRBV29-1
CDR3aa: SVDSLQETQY

j_gene: TRBJ2-5
abundance: NA
v_gene: TRBV7-8
CDR3aa: ASSLRLRETQY

j_gene: TRBJ2-7
abundance: NA
v_gene: TRBV21-1
CDR3aa: ASSLLAGRNEQY

j_gene: TRBJ2-3
abundance: few
v_gene: TRBV6-5
CDR3aa: ASSYSPGGGTDTQY

j_gene: TRBJ1-1
abundance: NA
v_gene: TRBV6-1
CDR3aa: ASMRTGYTEAF

j_gene: TRBJ1-4
abundance: few
v_gene: TRBV19
CDR3aa: ASSGDRGGRGLF

j_gene: TRBJ2-1
abundance: NA
v_gene: TRBV5-1
CDR3aa: ASSLGLRSHNEQF

j_gene: TRBJ1-2
abundance: NA
v_gene: TRBV14
CDR3aa: ASSQGATNYGYT

j_gene: TRBJ1-5
abundance: NA
v_gene: TRBV28
CDR3aa: ASRTPLYRQRDNQPQH

j_gene: TRBJ1-2
abundance: NA
v_gene: TRBV4-1
CDR3aa: ASSQVGGIYGYT

j_gene: TRBJ1-1
abundance: NA
v_gene: TRBV5-1
CDR3aa: ASNLNSKEAF

j_gene: TRBJ1-6
abundance: NA
v_gene: TRBV7-9
CDR3aa: ASSLNRATFGNSPLH

j_gene: TRBJ1-1
abundance: NA
v_gene: TRBV18
CDR3aa: ASSPDRGHPEAF

j_gene: TRBJ1-2
abundance: NA
v_gene: TRBV4-2
CDR3aa: ASSQEDEGNYGYT

j_gene: TRBJ2-5
abundance: once
v_gene: TRBV29-1
CDR3aa: SVEGPQDQY

j_gene: TRBJ2-5
abundance: NA
v_gene: TRBV9
CDR3aa: ASSVYSQETQY

j_gene: TRBJ2-3
abundance: NA
v_gene: TRBV4-3
CDR3aa: ASSQDGGGRGSFTDTQY

j_gene: TRBJ1-1
abundance: NA
v_gene: TRBV6-1
CDR3aa: ASSGRGSLQAF

j_gene: TRBJ1-5
abundance: NA
v_gene: TRBV9
CDR3aa: ASSVADRSGPQH

j_gene: TRBJ2-7
abundance: NA
v_gene: TRBV6-5
CDR3aa: ASSYSKRSSYEQY

j_gene: TRBJ1-4
abundance: NA
v_gene: TRBV28
CDR3aa: ASSPGRDYEKLF

j_gene: TRBJ1-1
abundance: NA
v_gene: TRBV12-5
CDR3aa: ASGPPHGRNTEAF

j_gene: TRBJ2-2
abundance: NA
v_gene: TRBV5-1
CDR3aa: ASSEGQGARTGELF

j_gene: TRBJ2-3
abundance: few
v_gene: TRBV12-5
CDR3aa: ASGSYAGRLSTDTQY

j_gene: TRBJ1-3
abundance: few
v_gene: TRBV9
CDR3aa: ASTPDGDFSGNTIY

j_gene: TRBJ1-3
abundance: NA
v_gene: TRBV5-1
CDR3aa: ASSLNRASGNTIY

j_gene: TRBJ1-1
abundance: NA
v_gene: TRBV7-2
CDR3aa: ASSPWTGGETEAF

j_gene: TRBJ1-1
abundance: NA
v_gene: TRBV19
CDR3aa: ASSPATGLHTEAF

j_gene: TRBJ2-2
abundance: NA
v_gene: TRBV2
CDR3aa: ASSGRANTGELF

j_gene: TRBJ1-5
abundance: few
v_gene: TRBV19
CDR3aa: ASSITGTVTGQPQH

j_gene: TRBJ1-2
abundance: NA
v_gene: TRBV30
CDR3aa: AWNARLRSYGYT

j_gene: TRBJ2-5
abundance: NA
v_gene: TRBV5-4
CDR3aa: ASRDGDGGETQY

j_gene: TRBJ2-5
abundance: once
v_gene: TRBV27
CDR3aa: ASSGQGGETQY

j_gene: TRBJ2-6
abundance: many
v_gene: TRBV6-4
CDR3aa: ASSDSTSGSGANVLT

j_gene: TRBJ2-2
abundance: few
v_gene: TRBV7-3
CDR3aa: ASSLINTGELF

j_gene: TRBJ2-1
abundance: NA
v_gene: TRBV4-3
CDR3aa: ASSPGLAGFYEQF

j_gene: TRBJ2-1
abundance: NA
v_gene: TRBV5-1
CDR3aa: ASSLGGQGRGDEQF

j_gene: TRBJ2-3
abundance: NA
v_gene: TRBV5-5
CDR3aa: ASSLWRNTDTQY

j_gene: TRBJ1-1
abundance: once
v_gene: TRBV6-5
CDR3aa: ASSYLQYGTEAF

j_gene: TRBJ2-1
abundance: NA
v_gene: TRBV9
CDR3aa: ASSARSSPYNEQF

j_gene: TRBJ2-5
abundance: few
v_gene: TRBV7-9
CDR3aa: ASSHPTAVGETQY

j_gene: TRBJ1-6
abundance: NA
v_gene: TRBV2
CDR3aa: ASSGSGVSPLH

j_gene: TRBJ2-5
abundance: NA
v_gene: TRBV7-9
CDR3aa: ASSPGASGGGGETQY

j_gene: TRBJ2-7
abundance: NA
v_gene: TRBV18
CDR3aa: ASSPPVGEQY

j_gene: TRBJ2-7
abundance: NA
v_gene: TRBV5-6
CDR3aa: ASSPPGGYEQY

j_gene: TRBJ1-1
abundance: NA
v_gene: TRBV28
CDR3aa: ASRPHEAGLSTEAF

j_gene: TRBJ2-7
abundance: NA
v_gene: TRBV7-9
CDR3aa: ASSPTLADYEQY

j_gene: TRBJ2-5
abundance: NA
v_gene: TRBV7-9
CDR3aa: ASRRLAGLETQY